This entry is about one TCR beta chain. Its antigen has not been determined. Qualities for individual bases were not recorded, and no much larger clone is one base off. This specimen belongs to a study of blood T cell repertoires in COVID-19 (dated by TCRdb to the early 2020s). Describing the broader study: Samples covering the acute and convalescent phases of COVID-19 were provided by collaborators in the United States, Italy and Spain. Where available, HLA class I and class II types were obtained from metadata supplied by the sample provider rather than from assay-based typing. The prospective study material was composed of cDNA or gDNA derived from T cells, B-cell-depleted T cells, or PBMCs. Nearly every sample came with metadata listing a de-identified subject ID, COVID-19 status, age in years and sex. Deeply sampled blood TCRbeta repertoires from subjects exposed to, actively infected with, or recovered from COVID-19 were included in the dataset. The repertoires were released in a freely available public database intended as a resource for research on the immune response to SARS-CoV-2. Samples came from the ongoing ImmuneRACE study (first 160 participants) plus 1,254 subjects from 6 global collaborators. What the study reported, not specific to this receptor: The quantity of clinical and demographic metadata differed by source and by participant and was supplied without curation.

TCRbeta CDR3 regions were amplified from genomic DNA using the immunoSEQ Assay, a bias-controlled multiplex PCR. The original pipeline was this. Within the assay, amplification of reference gene primers was used to estimate how many nucleated cells each sample contained. To quantify the absolute abundance of each unique TCRbeta CDR3 rearrangement, sequence reads were collapsed and filtered. For each sample, productive Simpson clonality was calculated by taking the square root of Simpson's diversity index across productive rearrangements. In its TCRdb copy, this immuneACCESS table keeps in-frame sequences only and misses some clones. Where compared with another copy, unresolved V genes explain less than half of these, and the others have no known cause. V, J and clone size reflect that table, while D and trimming were determined from the DNA. This sample is represented by 250,000 to 350,000 clones; around 90% of them were singletons. The top ten hold approximately 0.94% of the sample.

From the cysteine up to the phenylalanine, the CDR3 has a length of 16 residues. CDR3 DNA is the only sequence kept; it has 48 bases, read in frame from the first base. The germline V gene provides CDR1 SGHDN and CDR2 FVKESK. Trimming removed 0 bases from V and 3 bases from J, leaving 12 bases between the germline ends. A second Seattle source provided samples from volunteer blood donors who had recovered from COVID-19. The collaborating institutions used their own protocols to collect whole blood in K2EDTA tubes. For TCRbeta analysis, collaborator samples were shipped as frozen whole blood, as isolated PBMCs, or as DNA extracted from either sample type.

The sequence joins TRBV14 to TRBJ2-4; the D region possibly corresponds to TRBD2 (6 bases align). Sample: peripheral blood. This receptor was taken from a woman aged 40 to 50 who had recovered from COVID-19. The nucleotide sequence reads as follows: TGTGCCAGCAGCCAAGAGGGAGGATTTGGCAAAAACATTCAGTACTTC. Its product reads: CASSQEGGFGKNIQYF.